This TCR beta chain originates from a study of cytomegalovirus exposure and HLA in healthy donors. General study points: For most subjects, TCR beta sequences were reported to predict HLA-A and HLA-B alleles with accuracy. Reportedly, cytomegalovirus status was diagnosed with high sensitivity and specificity.

The PCR ran on 60 Vbeta and 13 Jbeta primers. Libraries were prepared by immunoSEQ multiplex PCR; TCRdb keeps only in-frame clonotypes and omits some of them. The sample has about 73,000 clones, around 80% seen once. About this clone: Its matching antigen is unknown.

The sequenced material came from PBMCs. This receptor was taken from a male donor in good health and CMV-seronegative.

CDR3 sequence reads: CSATGGNYGYTF. In DNA, the CDR3 is TGCAGCGCTACAGGGGGGAACTATGGCTACACCTTC. The chain joins TRBV29-1 to TRBJ1-2; 8 bases agree with TRBD1. Germline assignment: CDR1 SQVTM and CDR2 ANQGSEA. The CDR3 runs to 12 residues. The junction had 3 bases not matched to a gene; V was cut back by 7 bases and J by 2 bases.